This TCR beta chain was captured in a study of T cells in Graves' hyperthyroidism and ophthalmopathy. Study background: Peripheral blood was obtained at initial diagnosis, preceding any treatment.

Study-wide points: Among thyroid clonotypes expanded above 0.001, most also appeared in blood.

TCR beta CDR3 region amplification was performed from RNA transcripts. RT-PCR in the first round (using the HTBI primer set) targeted the TCR CDR3. TCRdb redid the calling of the multiplex PCR reads with MiXCR, one entry per CDR3 protein. In the table there are over 200,000 distinct CDR3 sequences, about 15% of which are singletons. As for this clonotype: Its specificity is not known.

With 6 bases clipped from V and 2 bases from J, the junction kept 14 bases outside the gene matches. This CDR3 has 18 residues. CDR1 MNHNS and CDR2 SASEGT come from the germline V gene. Sequencing used blood. The chain is built from TRBV6-1 and TRBJ2-3, with 10 bases lining up with TRBD1. The clonotype was recovered from a man in his fifties with Graves' hyperthyroidism. In nucleotides, the CDR3 is TGTGCCAGCAGAACAGGGGGGGGACAGGGGAAAATCACAGATACGCAGTATTTT. Protein: CASRTGGGQGKITDTQYF.